The 7 T cell receptor beta chains in this list originate from one sample, sequenced in a study of neurological immune-mediated disorders. TCRdb ran MiXCR on the 5' RACE reads and lists one entry per CDR3 protein. The repertoire consists of tens of thousands of distinct CDR3 sequences, with roughly an eighth occurring once and the leading ten covering 4.6%. Time point reported: longitudinal time-point 1 (baseline). The sequenced material came from PBMCs. Source of these receptors: a female donor with HTLV-1-associated myelopathy (HAM/TSP).

Turning to this clonotype: Because it lacks the conserved phenylalanine or tryptophan at the end, this CDR3 is likely a read error. The J gene is TRBJ1-5, the V gene TRBV15; the D gene is possibly TRBD1 (6 bases). Looked up from germline, CDR1 is LNHNV and CDR2 is YYDKDF (reference sequence). CDR3 length: 14 amino acids. The CDR3 reads CSTSGEYSNQPQHV. The CDR3 DNA sequence: TGTTCCACATCAGGGGAGTATAGCAATCAGCCCCAGCATGTT.

This clonotype was observed many times. The chain couples TRBV6-4 to TRBJ2-3, with 10 positions matching TRBD1. From germline, CDR1 is MRHNA and CDR2 SNTAGT. This CDR3 has 18 residues. Trimming took 3 bases from V and 1 from J; bases not matched to a gene: 10. CDR3 sequence: CASSDSTGGIFGTDTQYF. CDR3 coding DNA: TGTGCCAGCAGTGATTCGACAGGGGGCATCTTTGGCACAGATACGCAGTATTTT.

This clonotype was counted ten times or more. This chain connects TRBV28 to TRBJ2-3; D possibly matches TRBD1 or TRBD2 (6 bases each). The CDR3 consists of 15 residues. V lost 4 bases and J 7 bases, leaving 18 bases between the germline ends. In germline, CDR1 is MDHEN, CDR2 SYDVKM. CDR3: CASSSRGAGANTQYF. The CDR3 bases are TGTGCCAGCAGTTCTAGGGGGGCAGGGGCAAATACGCAGTATTTT.

This clonotype was observed many times. This sequence joins TRBV4-1 and TRBJ2-1; TRBD2 matches at 13 bases. V was pared by 5 bases and J by 6 bases, with 7 bases of the junction left unmatched. The length of the CDR3 is 16 residues. Germline V CDR1 and CDR2: MGHRA, YSYEKL. The CDR3 protein is CASSSYGLAGVNEQFF. The CDR3 DNA reads TGCGCCAGCAGCTCCTATGGACTAGCGGGGGTCAATGAGCAGTTCTTC.

This clonotype came up many times. The rearrangement joins TRBV6-1 to TRBJ2-7; no clear D. The V and J ends lost 6 bases and 6 bases respectively, with 9 bases between them. This CDR3 has 11 amino acids. From germline, CDR1 is MNHNS and CDR2 SASEGT. The CDR3: CASRGWVEQYF. Here the CDR3 DNA reads TGTGCCAGCAGAGGATGGGTCGAGCAGTACTTC.

This clonotype was counted many times. This chain joins TRBV5-5 and TRBJ2-1; D is unclear. CDR1 and CDR2 (germline): SGHKS, YYEKEE (reference sequence). The CDR3 is 12 amino acids. Trimming cost V 2 bases and J 8 bases, with 8 bases left between them. CDR3 in amino acids: CASSLVTDEQFF. CDR3 DNA sequence: TGTGCCAGCAGCTTAGTGACGGATGAGCAGTTCTTC.

This clonotype was seen many times. The chain employs TRBV9 and TRBJ2-1, with D hard to call. CDR3 size: 15 residues. With 0 bases removed from V and 6 bases from J, the gap between germline ends came to 13 bases. Germline CDR1 SGDLS, CDR2 YYNGEE. The chain's CDR3 is CASSVVGGLFNEQFF. CDR3 coding DNA: TGTGCCAGCAGCGTAGTGGGCGGTTTATTCAATGAGCAGTTCTTC.